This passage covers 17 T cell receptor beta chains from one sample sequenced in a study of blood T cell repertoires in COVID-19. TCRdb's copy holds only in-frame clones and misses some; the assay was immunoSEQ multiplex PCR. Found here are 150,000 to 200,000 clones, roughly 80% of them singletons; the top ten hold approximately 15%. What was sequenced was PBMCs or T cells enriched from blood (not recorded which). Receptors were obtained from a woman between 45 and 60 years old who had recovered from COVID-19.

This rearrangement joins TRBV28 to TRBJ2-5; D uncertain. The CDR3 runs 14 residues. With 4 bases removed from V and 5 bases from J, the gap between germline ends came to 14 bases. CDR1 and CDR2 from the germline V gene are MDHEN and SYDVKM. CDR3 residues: CASSWSRMRETQYF. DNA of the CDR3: TGTGCCAGCAGTTGGTCTAGAATGCGGGAGACCCAGTACTTC.

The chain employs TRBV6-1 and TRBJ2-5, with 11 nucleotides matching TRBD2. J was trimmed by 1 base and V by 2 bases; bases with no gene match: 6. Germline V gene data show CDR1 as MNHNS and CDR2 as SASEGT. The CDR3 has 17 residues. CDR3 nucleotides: TGTGCCAGCAGTGAAAGAAGACTAGCGGGATCCCAAGAGACCCAGTACTTC. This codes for CASSERRLAGSQETQYF.

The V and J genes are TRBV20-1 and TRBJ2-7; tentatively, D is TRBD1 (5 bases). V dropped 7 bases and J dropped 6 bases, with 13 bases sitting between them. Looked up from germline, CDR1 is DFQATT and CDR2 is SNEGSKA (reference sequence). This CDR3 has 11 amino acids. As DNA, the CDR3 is TGCAGTGAAGGGGCGCTCGGCGAGCAGTACTTC. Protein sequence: CSEGALGEQYF.

CDR3 sequence (DNA): TGTGCCAGCAGCCGACCTGGGATGGGAGAAAGGGGGTACGAGCAGTACTTC. Translation: CASSRPGMGERGYEQYF. The chain links TRBV5-5 to TRBJ2-7; possibly TRBD1 for D (6 bases). V was trimmed by 4 bases and J by 4 bases, leaving 24 bases between them. CDR3 length equals 17 residues. Germline assignment: CDR1 SGHKS and CDR2 YYEKEE (reference sequence).

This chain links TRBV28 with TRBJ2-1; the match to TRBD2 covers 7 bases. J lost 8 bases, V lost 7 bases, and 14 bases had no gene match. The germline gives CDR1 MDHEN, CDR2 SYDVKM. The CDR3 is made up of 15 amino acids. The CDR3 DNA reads TGTGCCAGCATCCCGGAGGTGGGGAGGGTCGATGAGCAGTTCTTC. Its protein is CASIPEVGRVDEQFF.

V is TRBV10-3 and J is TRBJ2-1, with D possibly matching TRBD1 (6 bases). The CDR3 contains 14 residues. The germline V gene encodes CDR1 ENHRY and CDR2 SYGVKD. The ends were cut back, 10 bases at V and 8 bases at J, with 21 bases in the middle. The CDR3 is CASSLGGDRDEQFF. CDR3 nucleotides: TGTGCCAGTTCTCTTGGGGGCGATCGGGATGAGCAGTTCTTC.

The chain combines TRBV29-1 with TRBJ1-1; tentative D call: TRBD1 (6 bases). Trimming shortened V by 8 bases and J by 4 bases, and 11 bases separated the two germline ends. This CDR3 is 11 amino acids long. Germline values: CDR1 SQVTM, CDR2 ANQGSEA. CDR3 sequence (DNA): TGCAGCACCCCGGACAGCACTGAAGCTTTCTTT. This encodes CSTPDSTEAFF.

The CDR3 DNA reads TGTGCCAGTAGTATTTTTGGTGAGCCCTCGAACACTGAAGCTTTCTTT. This gives the protein CASSIFGEPSNTEAFF. The gene calls are TRBV19 and TRBJ1-1, with no clear D. Germline V gene sequence: CDR1 LNHDA, CDR2 SQIVND (reference sequence). V was trimmed by 3 bases and J by 1 base, leaving 15 bases between them. The CDR3 is 16 amino acids.

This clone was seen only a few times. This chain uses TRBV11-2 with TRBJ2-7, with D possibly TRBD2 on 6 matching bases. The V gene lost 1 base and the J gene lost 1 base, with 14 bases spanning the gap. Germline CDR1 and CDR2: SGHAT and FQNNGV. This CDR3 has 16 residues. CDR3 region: CASSLASLAPSYEQYF. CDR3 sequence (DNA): TGTGCCAGCAGCTTAGCATCCCTAGCGCCGTCCTACGAGCAGTACTTC.

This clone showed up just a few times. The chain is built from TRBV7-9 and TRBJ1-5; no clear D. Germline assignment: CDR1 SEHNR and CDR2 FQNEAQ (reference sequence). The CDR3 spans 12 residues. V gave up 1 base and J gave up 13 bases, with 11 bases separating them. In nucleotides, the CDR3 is TGTGCCAGCAGCTTAGATGTTTCTAAGCAGCATTTT. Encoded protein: CASSLDVSKQHF.

The CDR3 is CASSLAQGTNYGYTF. The CDR3 DNA follows: TGTGCCAGCAGCTTAGCGCAGGGGACGAACTATGGCTACACCTTC. This chain uses TRBV7-9 with TRBJ1-2, with D possibly being TRBD1 (6 bases). V was trimmed by 0 bases and J by 2 bases, leaving 10 bases between them. The length of the CDR3 is 15 residues. Germline CDR1 is SEHNR and CDR2 is FQNEAQ (reference sequence).

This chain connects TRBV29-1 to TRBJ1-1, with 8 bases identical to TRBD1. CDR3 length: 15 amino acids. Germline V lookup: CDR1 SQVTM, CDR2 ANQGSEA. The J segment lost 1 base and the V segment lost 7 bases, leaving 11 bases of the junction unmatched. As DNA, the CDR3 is TGCAGCGCAGACAGGGGACTTATGGCGAACACTGAAGCTTTCTTT. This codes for CSADRGLMANTEAFF.

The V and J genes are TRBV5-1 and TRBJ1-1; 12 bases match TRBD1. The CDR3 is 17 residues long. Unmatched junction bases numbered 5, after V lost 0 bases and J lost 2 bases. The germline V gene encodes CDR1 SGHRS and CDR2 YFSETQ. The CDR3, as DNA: TGCGCCAGCAGCTTGGATGGGACAGGGGGCTTTAACACTGAAGCTTTCTTT. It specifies CASSLDGTGGFNTEAFF.

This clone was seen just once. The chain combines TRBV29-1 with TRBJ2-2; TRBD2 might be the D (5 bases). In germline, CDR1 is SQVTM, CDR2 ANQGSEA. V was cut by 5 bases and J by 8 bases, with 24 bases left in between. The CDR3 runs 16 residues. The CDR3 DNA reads TGCAGCGTTTCCTATGTTAGCGCGGCGAGTGGTGGGGAGCTGTTTTTT. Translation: CSVSYVSAASGGELFF.

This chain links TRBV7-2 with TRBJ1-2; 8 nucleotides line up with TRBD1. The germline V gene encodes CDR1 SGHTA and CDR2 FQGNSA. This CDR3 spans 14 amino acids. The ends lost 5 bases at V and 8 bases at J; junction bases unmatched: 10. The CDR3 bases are TGTGCCAGCAGCCCCCCAGGGGGCGGGCGGGGCTACACCTTC. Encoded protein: CASSPPGGGRGYTF.

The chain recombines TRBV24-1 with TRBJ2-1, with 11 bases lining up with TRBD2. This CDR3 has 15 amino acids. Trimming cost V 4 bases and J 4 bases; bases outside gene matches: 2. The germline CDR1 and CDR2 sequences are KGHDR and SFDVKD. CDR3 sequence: CATSDPSGRYNEQFF. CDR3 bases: TGTGCCACCAGTGACCCTAGCGGGAGGTACAATGAGCAGTTCTTC.

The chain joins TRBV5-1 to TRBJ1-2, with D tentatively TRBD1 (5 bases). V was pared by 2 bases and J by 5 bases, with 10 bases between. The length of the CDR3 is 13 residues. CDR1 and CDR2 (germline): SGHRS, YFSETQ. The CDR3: CASSFGGEYGYTF. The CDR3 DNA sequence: TGCGCCAGCAGCTTCGGGGGGGAGTATGGCTACACCTTC.